This record concerns one T cell receptor beta chain sequence. Its antigen is unknown. This CDR3 has 16 amino acids. V trimming: 4 bases; J trimming: 5 bases; junction bases outside the gene matches: 9. CDR1 and CDR2 (germline): SGDLS, YYNGEE. This record comes from a study of cytomegalovirus exposure and HLA in healthy donors. Using immunoSEQ multiplex PCR, the repertoire was profiled, and TCRdb retains in-frame clones only, with some absent. The sample consists of under 200,000 clones, just under 90% of them appearing once. Study findings and constraints: It was reportedly the case that the classifier diagnosed cytomegalovirus status with high specificity and sensitivity.

The V and J genes are TRBV9 and TRBJ2-2, with 9 bases matching TRBD2. Sequenced input: PBMCs. The sequence was obtained from a woman under 30 in good health and CMV-seropositive. CDR3 protein: CASSPREREETGELFF. The CDR3 DNA reads as TGTGCCAGCAGCCCTCGCGAGCGGGAGGAAACCGGGGAGCTGTTTTTT.